Listed below are T cell receptor beta chains from one sample, sequenced in a study of blood T cell repertoires in COVID-19. Sequenced by immunoSEQ multiplex PCR; TCRdb stores in-frame clones only, minus some. The sample has about 200,000 clones, over 70% seen once; the top ten hold approximately 8%. What was sequenced was peripheral blood. The receptors derive from a woman aged 80 or over with acute or convalescent COVID-19. CDR3s include the opening cysteine and the closing phenylalanine or tryptophan. The order of the fields is V gene, D gene, CDR3 protein. D genes are given only for firm matches.

V gene: TRBV3-1/TRBV3-2; D gene: .; CDR3 protein: CASSQATGSPLHF
V gene: TRBV11-2; D gene: TRBD2; CDR3 protein: CASSLVWASGGGEQYF
V gene: TRBV24-1; D gene: TRBD2; CDR3 protein: CATSDLQRGLGTDTQYF
V gene: TRBV9; D gene: TRBD2; CDR3 protein: CASSPILAGGAGELFF
V gene: TRBV29-1; D gene: .; CDR3 protein: CSVEQGRDQPQHF
V gene: TRBV5-1; D gene: TRBD2; CDR3 protein: CASGPSGGYQETQYF
V gene: TRBV6-1; D gene: TRBD2; CDR3 protein: CASRGTSNKGEQYF
V gene: TRBV19; D gene: TRBD2; CDR3 protein: CASSIDSGQRGWPGELFF
V gene: TRBV27; D gene: TRBD1; CDR3 protein: CASIDRQGAYEQYF
V gene: TRBV6-1; D gene: .; CDR3 protein: CASSDQGLRGYTF
V gene: TRBV27; D gene: TRBD1; CDR3 protein: CASSLGTEGAANTEAFF
V gene: TRBV12-3/TRBV12-4; D gene: TRBD1; CDR3 protein: CASSGGYTDTQYF
V gene: TRBV6-4; D gene: .; CDR3 protein: CASSDSASAGAPLHF
V gene: TRBV4-1; D gene: .; CDR3 protein: CASSQDVRAGNTIYF
V gene: TRBV3-1/TRBV3-2; D gene: TRBD1; CDR3 protein: CASSQGTGFSNQPQHF
V gene: TRBV5-1; D gene: TRBD1; CDR3 protein: CASSPTAGTRGPTNYGYTF
V gene: TRBV6-5; D gene: .; CDR3 protein: CASGTVQETQYF